The next 7 T cell receptor beta chains were all read from a single sample in a study of cytomegalovirus exposure and HLA in healthy donors. The PCR used 60 Vbeta and 13 Jbeta primers. Only in-frame clones appear in the TCRdb table, and some are missing; sequencing was by immunoSEQ multiplex PCR. The sample yields more than 100,000 clones, roughly 9.6% seen once. What was sequenced was PBMCs. The source is a woman in her thirties or forties in good health and CMV-seropositive.

The genes are TRBV7-9 and TRBJ2-1; D might be TRBD2 (5 bases). The CDR3 contains 12 residues. Germline-derived CDR1 and CDR2 are SEHNR and FQNEAQ (reference sequence). Trimming pared 5 bases from V and 8 bases from J, leaving 10 bases between. CDR3 in amino acids: CASSKRSDEQFF. The CDR3 DNA follows: TGTGCCAGCAGCAAGCGGAGCGATGAGCAGTTCTTC.

This clone was observed once. The chain recombines TRBV5-1 with TRBJ2-1, with 10 bases identical to TRBD2. The germline V gene encodes CDR1 SGHRS and CDR2 YFSETQ. CDR3 length equals 16 residues. After removal of 4 bases from V and 2 bases from J, the junction contained 6 bases not matched to a gene. The CDR3 DNA follows: TGCGCCAGCAGCCAGCGGACTAGCGGCCCCTACAATGAGCAGTTCTTC. It translates to CASSQRTSGPYNEQFF.

This chain connects TRBV4-3 to TRBJ1-2, with D unresolved. This CDR3 has 15 residues. Germline-derived CDR1 and CDR2 are LGHNA and YSLEER. Trimming removed 1 base from V and 4 bases from J, with 13 bases in between. CDR3 region: CASSQGYDFSYGYTF. CDR3 bases: TGCGCCAGCAGCCAAGGCTACGATTTTAGCTATGGCTACACCTTC.

This clone was recorded a few times. The chain uses TRBV18 and TRBJ1-1, with TRBD1 matching over 10 bases. This CDR3 region has 17 residues. Germline CDR1 and CDR2: KGHSH and LQKENI. V trimming: 4 bases; J trimming: 0 bases; junction bases outside the gene matches: 8. CDR3 amino acids: CASSRRWDRGLNTEAFF. For the CDR3, the DNA is TGTGCCAGCTCACGTCGATGGGACAGGGGATTGAACACTGAAGCTTTCTTT.

This rearrangement joins TRBV7-8 to TRBJ2-7; tentative D call: TRBD2 (7 bases). CDR3 length: 14 amino acids. CDR1 is SGHVS and CDR2 is FQNEAQ in the germline V gene. The germline V and J ends were trimmed by 5 bases and 2 bases, with 13 bases remaining between them. This CDR3 reads CASSLAGATYEQYF. The CDR3, as DNA: TGTGCCAGCAGCCTCGCGGGGGCCACCTACGAGCAGTACTTC.

J is TRBJ2-3 and V is TRBV7-9; possibly TRBD2 for D (5 bases). With 1 base removed from V and 10 bases from J, the gap between germline ends came to 12 bases. Germline V gene sequence: CDR1 SEHNR, CDR2 FQNEAQ (reference sequence). The CDR3 contains 13 residues. The CDR3 protein is CASSLEVSSPQYF. CDR3 nucleotide sequence: TGTGCCAGCAGCTTAGAAGTGTCTAGCCCGCAGTATTTT.

This clone was recorded a few times. CDR3 sequence: CASGGRNYGYTF. CDR3 in DNA: TGTGCCTCGGGGGGGCGCAACTATGGCTACACCTTC. The chain recombines TRBV28 with TRBJ1-2; possible D gene TRBD1, 6 bases. This CDR3 spans 12 amino acids. Germline loops: CDR1 MDHEN, CDR2 SYDVKM. V gave up 11 bases and J gave up 2 bases, with 12 bases separating them.